The 16 T cell receptor beta chains below were found in one sample sequenced in a study of blood T cell repertoires in COVID-19. Sequencing was performed with immunoSEQ multiplex PCR; in TCRdb, only in-frame clones are kept and a portion is missing. This repertoire shows under 400,000 clones, around 86% found once; its top ten account for 3.5% to 4.5%. Sequences were obtained from PBMCs or T cells enriched from blood (not recorded which). All receptors come from a woman in her 40s with acute COVID-19.

This clone was picked up one time. The rearrangement uses TRBV20-1 and TRBJ2-7; no definite D call. CDR3 length: 12 residues. Trimming stripped 3 bases from V and 4 bases from J, with 10 bases between. Looked up from germline, CDR1 is DFQATT and CDR2 is SNEGSKA (reference sequence). In DNA, the CDR3 is TGCAGTGCTAGTCGCAGTCTGTACGAGCAGTACTTC. This encodes CSASRSLYEQYF.

The CDR3 DNA sequence: TGTGCCAGTAAGAGGAATGAAAAACTGTTTTTT. Residues: CASKRNEKLFF. The chain combines TRBV19 with TRBJ1-4; D gene ambiguous. CDR3 length: 11 amino acids. In germline, CDR1 is LNHDA, CDR2 SQIVND (reference sequence). The germline V and J ends were trimmed by 7 bases and 5 bases, with 5 bases remaining between them.

The V call is TRBV5-1, the J call TRBJ1-2; no reliable D call. The V gene lost 4 bases and the J gene lost 8 bases, with 15 bases spanning the gap. The CDR3 runs 13 residues. Germline V gene lookup returns CDR1 SGHRS and CDR2 YFSETQ. The CDR3 DNA sequence: TGCGCCAGCAGCCCTACCACGAGTCTGGGCTACACCTTC. Amino acid sequence: CASSPTTSLGYTF.

V gene TRBV25-1 combines with J gene TRBJ1-1, with TRBD1 identical over 9 bases. The germline gives CDR1 MGHDK, CDR2 SYGVNS. The CDR3 totals 16 residues. The J segment lost 4 bases and the V segment lost 6 bases, leaving 12 bases of the junction unmatched. The CDR3 DNA reads TGTGCCAGCAGGGACACCGGGACAGGGCGGAGCACTGAAGCTTTCTTT. Protein product: CASRDTGTGRSTEAFF.

V usage is TRBV9 and J usage is TRBJ2-1; TRBD1 agrees at 10 bases. The CDR3 spans 15 residues. Trimming at V came to 4 bases and at J to 5 bases, leaving 6 bases not matched to a gene. Germline V gene sequence: CDR1 SGDLS, CDR2 YYNGEE. The CDR3 sequence is CASSRGQGSHNEQFF. The CDR3 DNA is TGTGCCAGCAGCCGGGGACAGGGGTCACACAATGAGCAGTTCTTC.

V is TRBV4-1 and J is TRBJ2-1; 16 nucleotides match TRBD2. Germline V gives CDR1 MGHRA, CDR2 YSYEKL. V shed 3 bases and J 6 bases; nucleotides not matched to a gene: 5. This CDR3 has 17 amino acids. The CDR3, as DNA: TGCGCCAGCAGCCAGGGACTAGCGGGAGGGCTAGGCAATGAGCAGTTCTTC. Its translation is CASSQGLAGGLGNEQFF.

In this sample, this clone turned up a few times. The rearrangement joins TRBV11-1 to TRBJ2-5; 7 bases fit TRBD2. Per the germline V gene, CDR1 is SGHAT and CDR2 is FQDESV (reference sequence). This CDR3 spans 15 amino acids. J gave up 1 base and V 5 bases, and 7 bases lay outside the gene matches. The CDR3 here is CASSGAAGVQETQYF. The CDR3 region has the DNA TGTGCCAGCAGCGGAGCGGCGGGGGTCCAAGAGACCCAGTACTTC.

The V and J genes are TRBV27 and TRBJ2-3; tentatively, D is TRBD1 (6 bases). The CDR3 is made up of 16 amino acids. V gave up 5 bases and J gave up 0 bases, with 15 bases separating them. Germline V lookup: CDR1 MNHEY, CDR2 SMNVEV (reference sequence). In nucleotides, the CDR3 is TGTGCCAGCAGTGGATCGGACAGACTTAGCACAGATACGCAGTATTTT. Protein: CASSGSDRLSTDTQYF.

The genes are TRBV18 and TRBJ2-6; a possible D gene is TRBD2 (6 bases). Germline V lookup: CDR1 KGHSH, CDR2 LQKENI. CDR3 length: 12 amino acids. Trimming stripped 4 bases from V and 14 bases from J, with 12 bases between. CDR3 region: CASSQGRGFLTF. Here the CDR3 DNA reads TGTGCCAGCTCACAAGGGCGGGGTTTCCTGACTTTC.

The chain is built from TRBV3-1 (or the pseudogene TRBV3-2) and TRBJ1-2; 10 bases are shared with TRBD1. This CDR3 has 15 residues. Germline V gene sequence: CDR1 LGHDT, CDR2 YNNKEL (reference sequence). V trimming: 1 base; J trimming: 4 bases; junction bases outside the gene matches: 3. In DNA form, the CDR3 reads TGTGCCAGCAGCCAAGGGGACAGGGGTTTCTATGGCTACACCTTC. Translated, it gives CASSQGDRGFYGYTF.

The rearrangement links TRBV28 to TRBJ1-2, with 9 bases that match TRBD1. This CDR3 has 21 residues. The J segment lost 3 bases and the V segment lost 3 bases, leaving 23 bases of the junction unmatched. Germline loops: CDR1 MDHEN, CDR2 SYDVKM. In DNA form, the CDR3 reads TGTGCCAGCAGTTTGTTCCGACACAGGGGGCGCAGGCCCGTTGGGGACTATGGCTACACCTTC. Translating it yields CASSLFRHRGRRPVGDYGYTF.

J is TRBJ1-3 and V is TRBV6-2 or TRBV6-3; D is undetermined. Germline V gene lookup returns CDR1 MNHEY and CDR2 SVGEGT. Trimming took off 4 bases at V and 0 bases at J, with 13 bases between the two ends. CDR3 size: 16 residues. Written as DNA, the CDR3 is TGTGCCAGCAGTTTTGAGGTCCGAAACTCTGGAAACACCATATATTTT. Translation: CASSFEVRNSGNTIYF.

The J gene is TRBJ1-2, the V gene TRBV29-1; the match to TRBD1 covers 8 bases. V shed 4 bases, J shed 1 base, and the junction held 2 bases outside the gene matches. Germline lookup yields CDR1 SQVTM and CDR2 ANQGSEA. This CDR3 is 13 amino acids long. The CDR3 here is CSVGQGFNYGYTF. The CDR3 region has the DNA TGCAGCGTTGGACAGGGGTTTAACTATGGCTACACCTTC.

The V and J genes are TRBV18 and TRBJ2-2, with D possibly being TRBD2 (5 bases). The CDR3 sequence is 14 residues long. V was cut by 6 bases and J by 7 bases, with 15 bases left in between. The germline gives CDR1 KGHSH, CDR2 LQKENI. The CDR3 bases are TGTGCCAGCTCCCCCCCGGGGAAGGGCGGGGAGCTGTTTTTT. This translates into CASSPPGKGGELFF.

This chain uses TRBV18 with TRBJ1-2, with TRBD1 matching 12 bases. The CDR3 spans 16 residues. The germline V gene has CDR1 KGHSH and CDR2 LQKENI. The V segment lost 2 bases and the J segment 7 bases; nucleotides outside the gene matches: 8. For the CDR3, the DNA is TGTGCCAGCTCACCAAGCACGGGACAGGGGGCCCGTGGCTACACCTTC. As protein: CASSPSTGQGARGYTF.

The chain has TRBV6-2 or TRBV6-3 and TRBJ2-3, with 7 bases aligning to TRBD2. This CDR3 contains 15 residues. V was clipped by 5 bases and J by 6 bases; unmatched bases: 11. The germline CDR1 and CDR2 sequences are MNHEY and SVGEGT. The CDR3, as DNA: TGTGCCAGCAGTGCCGGGACTATGATTGCGGATACGCAGTATTTT. Translated: CASSAGTMIADTQYF.